Each of the 27 T cell receptor beta chains below was sequenced from the same sample in a study of blood T cell repertoires in COVID-19. TCRdb's copy holds only in-frame clones and misses some; the assay was immunoSEQ multiplex PCR. The table lists about 73,000 clones, around four fifths of them singletons. The sequenced material came from peripheral blood. All receptors derive from a man in his fifties with active COVID-19.

V and J are TRBV7-9 and TRBJ2-5, with 8 bases aligning to TRBD1. Germline CDR1 reads SEHNR; CDR2 reads FQNEAQ (reference sequence). The trim removed 5 bases at V and 5 bases at J, leaving 7 bases unmatched. This CDR3 spans 14 amino acids. DNA for the CDR3: TGTGCCAGCAGCCCAGACAGGGGCGCCGAGACCCAGTACTTC. Protein sequence: CASSPDRGAETQYF.

This chain links TRBV27 with TRBJ1-2, with 11 bases aligning to TRBD1. The germline V gene encodes CDR1 MNHEY and CDR2 SMNVEV (reference sequence). V trimming: 1 base; J trimming: 8 bases; junction bases outside the gene matches: 6. The CDR3 has 15 amino acids. The CDR3 DNA reads TGTGCCAGCAGTTTATATAGGACAGGGGGCGGGGGCTACACCTTC. Its translation is CASSLYRTGGGGYTF.

This clone was observed a handful of times. The chain is built from TRBV19 and TRBJ2-4; 9 nucleotides agree with TRBD2. Trimming cost V 2 bases and J 0 bases; bases outside gene matches: 14. Germline V gene lookup returns CDR1 LNHDA and CDR2 SQIVND (reference sequence). The CDR3 totals 20 residues. The CDR3 nucleotides read TGTGCCAGTAGTATAACCCTCCTTAGCGGGAGTGCTCTAGCCAAAAACATTCAGTACTTC. It translates to CASSITLLSGSALAKNIQYF.

The chain joins TRBV7-2 to TRBJ2-2; 12 bases map to TRBD2. CDR1 is SGHTA and CDR2 is FQGNSA in the germline V gene. This CDR3 has 15 residues. V was clipped by 5 bases and J by 8 bases; unmatched bases: 6. CDR3 nucleotide sequence: TGTGCCAGCAGCGTTCCTAGCGGGGGGGCAGGGGAGCTGTTTTTT. It yields the protein CASSVPSGGAGELFF.

The rearrangement uses TRBV7-8 and TRBJ2-5; TRBD2 aligns across 10 bases. CDR3 length: 14 amino acids. Germline V CDR1 and CDR2: SGHVS, FQNEAQ. V dropped 7 bases and J dropped 5; count of bases not matched to a gene: 7. In DNA, the CDR3 is TGTGCCAGCACCCATAGCGGGGGGAAGGAGACCCAGTACTTC. Residues: CASTHSGGKETQYF.

This clone was counted between two and nine times. Here the CDR3 DNA reads TGTGCCAGCAGCCAAAAGACTTACCAGCGCACCGGGGAGCTGTTTTTT. It codes for CASSQKTYQRTGELFF. The chain joins TRBV11-2 to TRBJ2-2; the D is unclear. The CDR3 totals 16 residues. Germline V gene data show CDR1 as SGHAT and CDR2 as FQNNGV. Trimming removed 5 bases at V and 4 bases at J, with 17 bases between.

V gene TRBV5-1 combines with J gene TRBJ1-4, with a weak D call TRBD1 (5 bases). Trimming took 4 bases from V and 9 from J, leaving 19 bases between them. The germline CDR1 and CDR2 sequences are SGHRS and YFSETQ. The CDR3 extends over 15 amino acids. CDR3 nucleotides: TGCGCCAGCAGCCCAGGCGGAGGGGAGGCCCAAAAACTGTTTTTT. It encodes CASSPGGGEAQKLFF. Variable domain in full (rest from reference TRBV5-1 and TRBJ1-4): KAGVTQTPRYLIKTRGQQVTLSCSPISGHRSVSWYQQTPGQGLQFLFEYFSETQRNKGNFPGRFSGRQFSNSRSEMNVSTLELGDSALYLCASSPGGGEAQKLFFGSGTQLSVL.

The chain is built from TRBV5-1 and TRBJ1-2; 9 bases line up with TRBD1. Germline CDR1 and CDR2: SGHRS and YFSETQ. V shed 4 bases, J shed 3 bases, and the junction held 1 base outside the gene matches. The CDR3 consists of 13 residues. The CDR3 protein is CASSRTGDYGYTF. The CDR3 bases are TGCGCCAGCAGCCGGACAGGGGACTATGGCTACACCTTC.

This clone was counted once. V gene TRBV19 combines with J gene TRBJ2-1, with 10 nucleotides matching TRBD2. CDR1 LNHDA and CDR2 SQIVND come from the germline V gene (reference sequence). The CDR3 runs to 17 residues. The J segment lost 1 base and the V segment lost 4 bases, leaving 7 bases of the junction unmatched. The chain's CDR3 is CASSRYSGGSSYNEQFF. The DNA for the CDR3 is TGTGCCAGTAGTAGGTATAGCGGGGGGTCTTCCTACAATGAGCAGTTCTTC.

This CDR3 is CASSRGQGGNKLFF. In nucleotides, the CDR3 is TGTGCCAGCAGCCGAGGACAGGGGGGAAATAAACTGTTTTTT. The chain has TRBV21-1 and TRBJ1-4; whether TRBD1, the table's D call, matches the DNA was not checked. TRBV21-1 is given as a pseudogene. The CDR3 runs 14 residues.

In DNA, the CDR3 is TGTGCCAGCAGTTTAACAGATTCGAATTCACCCCTCCACTTT. Its protein product is CASSLTDSNSPLHF. The V gene is TRBV28, the J gene TRBJ1-6; D unclear. Trimming cost V 2 bases and J 7 bases, with 9 bases left between them. Germline V gives CDR1 MDHEN, CDR2 SYDVKM. The CDR3 runs to 14 residues. Combining the CDR3 with reference TRBV28 and TRBJ1-6 gives the whole variable domain DVKVTQSSRYLVKRTGEKVFLECVQDMDHENMFWYRQDPGLGLRLIYFSYDVKMKEKGDIPEGYSVSREKKERFSLILESASTNQTSMYLCASSLTDSNSPLHFGNGTRLTVT.

The rearrangement uses TRBV5-4 and TRBJ2-5; D not resolved. The CDR3 contains 13 residues. Germline-derived CDR1 and CDR2 are SGHNT and YYREEE (reference sequence). V was shortened by 2 bases and J by 3 bases, with 8 bases between the two germline ends. The CDR3 DNA reads as TGTGCCAGCAGCTTTCAGGTAGAAGAGACCCAGTACTTC. It codes for CASSFQVEETQYF.

V and J are TRBV11-3 and TRBJ2-3; 8 nucleotides line up with TRBD2. This CDR3 has 17 amino acids. V gave up 2 bases and J gave up 5 bases; unmatched junction bases: 12. Germline assignment: CDR1 SGHNT and CDR2 YENEEA. The DNA for the CDR3 is TGTGCCAGCAGCTTAAAGTCGGGTAGCGGGGTCCTAGATACGCAGTATTTT. This encodes CASSLKSGSGVLDTQYF.

Remarks on this clone: Other nucleotide sequences from this sample produce the same CDR3. This rearrangement joins TRBV5-1 to TRBJ2-7; 10 bases match TRBD2. Germline values: CDR1 SGHRS, CDR2 YFSETQ. This CDR3 has 14 residues. V trimming: 4 bases; J trimming: 3 bases; junction bases outside the gene matches: 4. In DNA form, the CDR3 reads TGCGCCAGCAGCGCTGGACTAGCGGACTACGAGCAGTACTTC. Its protein product is CASSAGLADYEQYF.

The chain uses TRBV6-4 and TRBJ2-1; 7 bases match TRBD1. V was clipped by 2 bases and J by 5 bases; unmatched bases: 3. The germline V gene has CDR1 MRHNA and CDR2 SNTAGT. This CDR3 is built from 14 residues. The CDR3 loop is CASSDDRAHNEQFF. The CDR3 bases are TGTGCCAGCAGTGACGACAGGGCCCACAATGAGCAGTTCTTC.

The chain uses TRBV2 and TRBJ1-5; possible D gene TRBD1, 5 bases. The CDR3 totals 15 residues. The V end lost 2 bases, the J end lost 2 bases, and 10 bases lay between the germline ends. The germline CDR1 and CDR2 sequences are SNHLY and FYNNEI. This CDR3 is CASSEWGERNQPQHF. CDR3 DNA: TGTGCCAGCAGTGAATGGGGGGAACGCAATCAGCCCCAGCATTTT.

This sequence joins TRBV3-1 (or the pseudogene TRBV3-2) and TRBJ2-1; D not resolved. Trimming took off 5 bases at V and 9 bases at J, with 11 bases between the two ends. Germline CDR1 is LGHDT and CDR2 is YNNKEL (reference sequence). The CDR3 is 12 amino acids. CDR3 amino acids: CASSTRRGEQFF. CDR3 bases: TGTGCCAGCAGCACCCGCAGAGGTGAGCAGTTCTTC.

The chain joins TRBV9 to TRBJ2-7, with 9 bases that match TRBD2. There are 14 residues in the CDR3. CDR1 is SGDLS, CDR2 YYNGEE, per germline. J lost 1 base, V lost 4 bases, and 3 bases had no gene match. CDR3 sequence (DNA): TGTGCCAGCAGCTTTAGCGGGGGTTCCTACGAGCAGTACTTC. Its translation is CASSFSGGSYEQYF.

This clone has only one observation. This chain links TRBV6-5 with TRBJ2-5; 9 nucleotides match TRBD2. Germline CDR1 MNHEY, CDR2 SVGAGI. The junction had 7 bases not matched to a gene; V was cut back by 5 bases and J by 3 bases. This CDR3 is 15 amino acids long. For the CDR3, the DNA is TGTGCCAGCAGTAGAGCGGGGGGAACCGAAGAGACCCAGTACTTC. It yields the protein CASSRAGGTEETQYF.

This clone was seen only once. The J gene is TRBJ2-1, the V gene TRBV9; possibly TRBD1 for D (8 bases). The V gene lost 3 bases and the J gene lost 8 bases, with 18 bases spanning the gap. Germline CDR1 and CDR2: SGDLS and YYNGEE. The CDR3 totals 15 residues. CDR3 DNA: TGTGCCAGCAGCGAGCGGGACAGGAGGTGGGATGAGCAGTTCTTC. Amino acid sequence: CASSERDRRWDEQFF.

The rearrangement joins TRBV28 to TRBJ2-1, with 7 bases that match TRBD2. With V trimmed by 4 bases and J by 8 bases, 23 bases remained unmatched. This CDR3 is 19 amino acids long. From germline, CDR1 is MDHEN and CDR2 SYDVKM. CDR3 region: CASSSYTVGLGGASDEQFF. CDR3 nucleotide sequence: TGTGCCAGCAGTTCCTACACAGTCGGACTAGGTGGGGCCAGCGATGAGCAGTTCTTC.

This chain uses TRBV7-9 with TRBJ1-2, with 7 bases matching TRBD1. Losses at the gene ends were 5 bases for V and 4 bases for J; bases not matched to a gene: 4. Germline V gene lookup returns CDR1 SEHNR and CDR2 FQNEAQ (reference sequence). This CDR3 comprises 13 residues. CDR3 nucleotides: TGTGCCAGCAGCCCTTGGGACAGCTATGGCTACACCTTC. Protein: CASSPWDSYGYTF.

This chain links TRBV3-1 (or the pseudogene TRBV3-2) with TRBJ2-7, with D perhaps TRBD2 (6 bases). Germline V gene sequence: CDR1 LGHDT, CDR2 YNNKEL (reference sequence). V was clipped by 2 bases and J by 6 bases, with 17 bases between them. The CDR3 contains 15 residues. In DNA form, the CDR3 reads TGTGCCAGCAGCCAAAGTTTGACCGGGAGATCCGAGCAGTACTTC. Encoded protein: CASSQSLTGRSEQYF.

The CDR3: CASSLRDRGHAGGYTF. For the CDR3, the DNA is TGTGCCAGCAGCTTGCGGGACAGGGGACATGCGGGTGGCTACACCTTC. The genes are TRBV5-6 and TRBJ1-2, with 10 bases aligning to TRBD1. The CDR3 extends over 16 amino acids. V dropped 1 base and J dropped 7; count of bases not matched to a gene: 10. The germline V gene has CDR1 SGHDT and CDR2 YYEEEE.

V gene TRBV12-2 combines with J gene TRBJ1-2. TRBV12-2 counts as a pseudogene. This CDR3 is 15 amino acids long. CDR3 sequence reads: CASRLGGNMYYGYTF. CDR3 DNA: TGTGCAAGTCGCTTAGGAGGGAATATGTACTATGGCTACACCTTC.

The rearrangement joins TRBV18 to TRBJ2-4; D is perhaps TRBD1 (6 bases). This CDR3 is built from 16 residues. The V end was cut by 2 bases, the J end by 0 bases, with 11 bases between. CDR1 KGHSH and CDR2 LQKENI come from the germline V gene. The CDR3 bases are TGTGCCAGCTCACCAAGACAGGTCCTAGCCAAAAACATTCAGTACTTC. Protein product: CASSPRQVLAKNIQYF. Filled out from reference TRBV18 and TRBJ2-4, the complete variable domain reads NAGVMQNPRHLVRRRGQEARLRCSPMKGHSHVYWYRQLPEEGLKFMVYLQKENIIDESGMPKERFSAEFPKEGPSILRIQQVVRGDSAAYFCASSPRQVLAKNIQYFGAGTRLSVL.

V gene TRBV13 combines with J gene TRBJ2-7, with TRBD1 matching 9 bases. The trim removed 3 bases at V and 3 bases at J, leaving 12 bases unmatched. The CDR3 is 17 amino acids. Per the germline V gene, CDR1 is PRHDT and CDR2 is FYEKMQ (reference sequence). CDR3 region: CASSFEGVGTGSYEQYF. Here the CDR3 DNA reads TGTGCCAGCAGCTTTGAGGGAGTGGGGACAGGGAGCTACGAGCAGTACTTC.